Shown below are 3 T cell receptor beta chains from a single sample sequenced in a study of blood T cell repertoires in COVID-19. Repertoires were generated with immunoSEQ multiplex PCR, while TCRdb's copy carries only in-frame clones and drops some. The sample consists of around 440,000 clones, around 89% of them appearing once. Sample: peripheral blood. These receptors originate from a woman in her forties or fifties with COVID-19, enrolled during active disease.

In its sample, this clone was seen a few times. The chain links TRBV6-1 to TRBJ1-5; 9 bases fit TRBD1. With 4 bases clipped from V and 4 bases from J, the junction kept 20 bases outside the gene matches. Per the germline V gene, CDR1 is MNHNS and CDR2 is SASEGT. The CDR3 has 20 amino acids. In DNA, the CDR3 is TGTGCCAGCAGTGCCCCTCGGAACAGGGGGCGGGGATGGGGTAATCAGCCCCAGCATTTT. The encoded protein is CASSAPRNRGRGWGNQPQHF.

This clone has more than one count but fewer than ten. The chain carries TRBV10-1 and TRBJ1-2; no definite D call. CDR1 WNHNN and CDR2 SYGVQD come from the germline V gene (reference sequence). V was cut by 1 base and J by 4 bases, with 7 bases left in between. The CDR3 length is 13 residues. CDR3 in amino acids: CASSEWQRYGYTF. Written as DNA, the CDR3 is TGCGCCAGCAGTGAGTGGCAGCGCTATGGCTACACCTTC.

This chain joins TRBV2 and TRBJ2-7, with 8 bases identical to TRBD1. Germline lookup yields CDR1 SNHLY and CDR2 FYNNEI. CDR3 length: 13 amino acids. Trimming removed 7 bases from V and 12 bases from J; junction bases left unmatched: 14. The CDR3 loop is CASTRDRTGSRYF. The CDR3 DNA follows: TGTGCCAGCACCCGTGATAGGACAGGGAGCAGGTACTTC.